The clone carrying this T cell receptor beta chain was seen many times. The antigen remains undetermined. The data were obtained in a study of CD8 T cells in ankylosing spondylitis. General observations from the study: Blood of patients with ankylosing spondylitis appeared to be characterized by a TCR beta motif of eight or nine highly homologous variants.

CDR3 length equals 14 residues. V lost 7 bases and J lost 6, with 21 bases in between. Germline V lookup: CDR1 DFQATT, CDR2 SNEGSKA (reference sequence). Making use of molecular barcodes, quantitative 5'-RACE generated TCR beta libraries. Each CDR3 protein gets one entry after TCRdb re-called the 5' RACE reads with MiXCR. Altogether roughly 230,000 distinct CDR3 sequences are present, about 18% being singletons, with the ten largest covering about a third. This TCR was sampled from a male donor with ankylosing spondylitis or in good health (not recorded which). Input material: blood, either unsorted or a sorted T cell fraction (not recorded which). This chain joins TRBV20-1 and TRBJ1-1, with D perhaps TRBD1 (5 bases). DNA of the CDR3: TGCAGTGTGGTGGGGGTGGCCCCATCGTCTGAAGCTTTCTTT. As protein: CSVVGVAPSSEAFF.